This TCR beta chain was profiled in a study of blood T cell repertoires in COVID-19. Study summary: Nucleic acid was either cDNA or gDNA, and it came from T cells, B-cell-depleted T cells, or PBMCs.

The Seattle patients joined while their infection was active and were tracked longitudinally afterward. In the study's own analysis: Researchers report that nucleated cell counts were estimated from reference gene primer amplification. Profiled with immunoSEQ multiplex PCR; TCRdb holds only in-frame clones, not every one. The DNA was the basis for D and trimming; V, J and clone size are from that table. Of around 23,000 clones in the sample, about 70% were seen once. Sample: peripheral blood. The TCR sequence derives from a man aged 45-65 years with COVID-19, enrolled during active disease.

The chain's CDR3 is CASSASSSGTGNEQFF. CDR3 nucleotide sequence: TGTGCCAGCAGTGCTTCTTCTAGCGGGACCGGTAATGAGCAGTTCTTC. The genes are TRBV6-1 and TRBJ2-1, with TRBD2 identical over 9 bases. The V gene's germline CDR1 is MNHNS and CDR2 SASEGT. The CDR3 is 16 amino acids. V shed 4 bases and J 7 bases; nucleotides not matched to a gene: 11.